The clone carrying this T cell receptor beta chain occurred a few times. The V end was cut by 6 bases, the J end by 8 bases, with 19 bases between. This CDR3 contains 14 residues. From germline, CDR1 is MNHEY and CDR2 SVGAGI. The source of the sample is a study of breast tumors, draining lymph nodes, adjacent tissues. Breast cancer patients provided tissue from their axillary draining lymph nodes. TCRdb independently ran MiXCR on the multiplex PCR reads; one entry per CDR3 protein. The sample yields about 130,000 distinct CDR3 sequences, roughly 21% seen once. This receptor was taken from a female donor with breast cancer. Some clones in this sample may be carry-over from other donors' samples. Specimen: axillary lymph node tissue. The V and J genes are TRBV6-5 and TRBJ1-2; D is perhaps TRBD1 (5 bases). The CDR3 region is CASSPITGTAGYTF. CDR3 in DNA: TGTGCCAGCAGCCCTATCACCGGGACCGCGGGCTACACCTTC.